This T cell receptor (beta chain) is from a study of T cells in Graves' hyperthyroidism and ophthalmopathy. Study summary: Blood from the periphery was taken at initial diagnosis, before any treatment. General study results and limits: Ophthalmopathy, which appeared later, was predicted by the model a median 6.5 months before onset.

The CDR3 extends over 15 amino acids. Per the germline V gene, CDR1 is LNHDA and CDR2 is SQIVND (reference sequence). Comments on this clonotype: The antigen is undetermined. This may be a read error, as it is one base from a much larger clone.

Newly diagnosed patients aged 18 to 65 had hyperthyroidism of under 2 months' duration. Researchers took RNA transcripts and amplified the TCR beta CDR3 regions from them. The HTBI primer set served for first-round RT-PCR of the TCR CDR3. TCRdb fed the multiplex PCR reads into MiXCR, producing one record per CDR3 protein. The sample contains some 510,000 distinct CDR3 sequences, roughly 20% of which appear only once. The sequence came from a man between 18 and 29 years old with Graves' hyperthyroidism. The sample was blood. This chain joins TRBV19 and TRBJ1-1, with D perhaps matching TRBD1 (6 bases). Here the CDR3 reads CASSRRTEMNAEAFF. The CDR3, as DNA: TGTGCCAGTAGTAGAAGGACAGAAATGAACGCTGAAGCTTTCTTT. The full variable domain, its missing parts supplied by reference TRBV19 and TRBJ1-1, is DGGITQSPKYLFRKEGQNVTLSCEQNLNHDAMYWYRQDPGQGLRLIYYSQIVNDFQKGDIAEGYSVSREKKESFPLTVTSAQKNPTAFYLCASSRRTEMNAEAFFGQGTRLTVV.